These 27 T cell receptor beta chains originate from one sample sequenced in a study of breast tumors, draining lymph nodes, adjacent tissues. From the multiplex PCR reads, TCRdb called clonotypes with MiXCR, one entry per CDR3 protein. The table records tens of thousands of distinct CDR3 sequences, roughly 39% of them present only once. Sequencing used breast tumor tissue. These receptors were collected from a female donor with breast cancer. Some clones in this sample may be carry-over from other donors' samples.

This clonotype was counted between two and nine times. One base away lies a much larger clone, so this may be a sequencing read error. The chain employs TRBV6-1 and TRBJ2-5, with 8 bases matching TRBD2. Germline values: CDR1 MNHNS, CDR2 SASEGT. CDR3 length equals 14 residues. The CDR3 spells CACSRAGVRETQYF. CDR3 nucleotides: TGTGCCTGCAGTAGAGCGGGAGTAAGGGAGACCCAGTACTTC.

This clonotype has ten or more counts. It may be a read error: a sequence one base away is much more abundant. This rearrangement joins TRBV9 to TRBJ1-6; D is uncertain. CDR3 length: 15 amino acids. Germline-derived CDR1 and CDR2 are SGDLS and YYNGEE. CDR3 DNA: TGTGCCAGCAGCGTAAGTGGGAGGGAGGCTTCACCCCCCCACTTT. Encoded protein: CASSVSGREASPPHF.

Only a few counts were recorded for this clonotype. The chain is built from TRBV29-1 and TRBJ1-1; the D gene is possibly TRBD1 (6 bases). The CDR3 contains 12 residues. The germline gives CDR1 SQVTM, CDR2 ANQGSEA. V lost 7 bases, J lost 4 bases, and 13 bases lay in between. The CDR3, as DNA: TGCAGCGGATACAGGGCGGGCACTGAAGCTTTCTTT. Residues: CSGYRAGTEAFF.

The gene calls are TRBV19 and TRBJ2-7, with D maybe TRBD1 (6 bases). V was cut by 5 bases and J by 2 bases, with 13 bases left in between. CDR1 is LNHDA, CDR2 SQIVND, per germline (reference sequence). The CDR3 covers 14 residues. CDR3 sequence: CASSASGTTYEQYF. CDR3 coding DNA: TGTGCCAGTAGTGCCTCCGGGACAACCTACGAGCAGTACTTC.

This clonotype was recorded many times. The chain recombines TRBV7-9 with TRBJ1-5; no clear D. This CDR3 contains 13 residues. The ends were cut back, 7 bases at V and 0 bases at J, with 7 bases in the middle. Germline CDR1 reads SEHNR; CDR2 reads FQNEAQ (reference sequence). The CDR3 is CASTTYSNQPQHF. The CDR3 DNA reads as TGTGCCAGCACAACGTATAGCAATCAGCCCCAGCATTTT.

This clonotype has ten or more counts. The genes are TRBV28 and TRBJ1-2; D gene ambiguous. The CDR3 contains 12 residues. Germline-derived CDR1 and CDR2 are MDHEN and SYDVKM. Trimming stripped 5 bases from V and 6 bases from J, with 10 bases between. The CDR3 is CASSGVRDGYTF. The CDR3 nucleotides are TGTGCCAGCAGTGGAGTAAGGGATGGCTACACCTTC.

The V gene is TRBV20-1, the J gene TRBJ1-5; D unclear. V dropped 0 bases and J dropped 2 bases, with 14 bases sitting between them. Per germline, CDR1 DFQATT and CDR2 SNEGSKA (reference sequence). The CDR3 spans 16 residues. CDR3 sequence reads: CSARDIRGEGNQPQHF. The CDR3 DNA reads TGCAGTGCTAGAGATATCCGGGGTGAGGGCAATCAGCCCCAGCATTTT.

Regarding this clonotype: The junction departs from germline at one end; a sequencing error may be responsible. The CDR3 spells CAGSLQGTSGNTIYF. In DNA, the CDR3 is TGTGCCGGCAGCTTACAGGGGACCTCTGGAAACACCATATATTTT. The chain recombines TRBV7-2 with TRBJ1-3; 7 positions match TRBD1. The CDR3 extends over 15 amino acids. Germline assignment: CDR1 SGHTA and CDR2 FQGNSA. Full variable domain (missing parts from reference TRBV7-2 and TRBJ1-3): GAGVSQSPSNKVTEKGKDVELRCDPISGHTALYWYRQSLGQGLEFLIYFQGNSAPDKSGLPSDRFSAERTGGSVSTLTIQRTQQEDSAVYLCAGSLQGTSGNTIYFGEGSWLTVV.

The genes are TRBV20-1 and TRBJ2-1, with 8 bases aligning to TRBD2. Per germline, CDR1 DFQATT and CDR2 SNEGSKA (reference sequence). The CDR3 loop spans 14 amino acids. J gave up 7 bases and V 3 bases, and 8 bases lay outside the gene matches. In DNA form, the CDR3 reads TGCAGTGCTAGCCCGGGAGGGGGTGGGAATGAGCAGTTCTTC. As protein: CSASPGGGGNEQFF.

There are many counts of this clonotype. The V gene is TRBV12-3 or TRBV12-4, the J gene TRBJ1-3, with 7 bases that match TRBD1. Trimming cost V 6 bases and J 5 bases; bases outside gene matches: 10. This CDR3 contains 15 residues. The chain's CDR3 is CASSQKRDRRNTIYF. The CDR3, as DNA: TGTGCCAGCAGCCAAAAGCGGGACAGAAGAAACACCATATATTTT.

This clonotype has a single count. The CDR3 reads CSATAPRVGNTIYF. CDR3 in DNA: TGCAGTGCTACCGCCCCAAGGGTGGGAAACACCATATATTTT. This rearrangement joins TRBV20-1 to TRBJ1-3; no clear D. V was cut by 4 bases and J by 4 bases, with 14 bases left in between. The CDR3 covers 14 residues. Germline loops: CDR1 DFQATT, CDR2 SNEGSKA (reference sequence).

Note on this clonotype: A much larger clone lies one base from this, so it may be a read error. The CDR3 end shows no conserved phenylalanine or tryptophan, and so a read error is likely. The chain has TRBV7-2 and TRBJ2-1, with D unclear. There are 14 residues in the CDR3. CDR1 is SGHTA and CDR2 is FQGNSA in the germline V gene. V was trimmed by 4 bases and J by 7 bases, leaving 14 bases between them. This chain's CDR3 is CASSYHPPENEQFL. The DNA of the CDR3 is TGTGCCAGCAGCTACCACCCACCGGAGAATGAGCAGTTCCTC.

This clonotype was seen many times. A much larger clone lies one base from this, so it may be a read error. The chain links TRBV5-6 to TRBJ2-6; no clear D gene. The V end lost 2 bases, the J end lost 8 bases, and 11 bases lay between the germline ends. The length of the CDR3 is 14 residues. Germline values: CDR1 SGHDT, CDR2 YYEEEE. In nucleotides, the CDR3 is TGTGCCAGCAGCTTACTCTCGGCGTCCAACGTCCTGACTTTC. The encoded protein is CASSLLSASNVLTF.

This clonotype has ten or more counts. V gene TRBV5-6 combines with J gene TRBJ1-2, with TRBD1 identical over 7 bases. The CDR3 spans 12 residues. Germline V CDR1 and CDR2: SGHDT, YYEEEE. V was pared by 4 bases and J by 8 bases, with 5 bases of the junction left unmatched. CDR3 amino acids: CASSERGHGYTF. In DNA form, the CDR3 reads TGTGCCAGCAGCGAAAGGGGGCACGGCTACACCTTC.

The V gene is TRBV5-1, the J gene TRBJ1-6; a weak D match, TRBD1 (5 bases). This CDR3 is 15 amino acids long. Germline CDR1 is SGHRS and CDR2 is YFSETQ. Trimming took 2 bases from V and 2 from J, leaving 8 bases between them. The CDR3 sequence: CASSFTQAYNSPLHF. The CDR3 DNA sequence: TGCGCCAGCAGCTTCACACAGGCCTATAATTCACCCCTCCACTTT.

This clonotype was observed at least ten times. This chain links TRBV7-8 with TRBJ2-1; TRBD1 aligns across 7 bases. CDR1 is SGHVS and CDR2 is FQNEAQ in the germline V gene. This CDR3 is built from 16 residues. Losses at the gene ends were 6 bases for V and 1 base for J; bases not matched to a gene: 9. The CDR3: CASRPKTGASYNEQFF. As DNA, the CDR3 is TGTGCCAGCAGACCGAAAACAGGGGCTTCCTACAATGAGCAGTTCTTC.

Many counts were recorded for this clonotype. The CDR3: CASSARGYSNQPQHF. CDR3 coding DNA: TGTGCCAGCAGTGCCCGGGGCTATAGCAATCAGCCCCAGCATTTT. This chain uses TRBV6-5 with TRBJ1-5; a weak D match, TRBD1 (5 bases). The CDR3 runs to 15 residues. Germline CDR1 and CDR2: MNHEY and SVGAGI. V was shortened by 5 bases and J by 0 bases, with 11 bases between the two germline ends.

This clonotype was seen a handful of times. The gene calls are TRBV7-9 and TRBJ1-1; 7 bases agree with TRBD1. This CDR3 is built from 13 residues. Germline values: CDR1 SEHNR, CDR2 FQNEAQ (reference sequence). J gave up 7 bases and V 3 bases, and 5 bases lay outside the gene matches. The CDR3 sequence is CASSFRRDSEAFF. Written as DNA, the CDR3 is TGTGCCAGCAGCTTTCGGAGGGACAGTGAAGCTTTCTTT.

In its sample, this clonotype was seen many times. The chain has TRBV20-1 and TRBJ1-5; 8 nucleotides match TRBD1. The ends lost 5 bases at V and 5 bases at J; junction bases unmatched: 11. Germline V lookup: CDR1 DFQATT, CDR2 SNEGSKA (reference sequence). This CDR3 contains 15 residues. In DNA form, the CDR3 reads TGCAGTGCTCATCCAGGACAGGGAATATATCAGCCCCAGCATTTT. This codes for CSAHPGQGIYQPQHF.

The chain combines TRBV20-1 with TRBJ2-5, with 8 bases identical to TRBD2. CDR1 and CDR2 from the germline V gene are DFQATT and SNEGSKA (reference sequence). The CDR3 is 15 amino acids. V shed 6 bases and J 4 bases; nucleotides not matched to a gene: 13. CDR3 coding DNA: TGCAGTGCGGAAGCTAGCGGGCCCAGGGCAGAGACCCAGTACTTC. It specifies CSAEASGPRAETQYF.

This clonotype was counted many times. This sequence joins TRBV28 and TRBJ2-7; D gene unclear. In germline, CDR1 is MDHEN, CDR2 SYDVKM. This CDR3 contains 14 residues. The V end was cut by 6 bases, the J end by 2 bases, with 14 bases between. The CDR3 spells CASSTSRQPYEQYF. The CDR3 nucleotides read TGTGCCAGCAGCACCTCCAGGCAGCCCTACGAGCAGTACTTC.

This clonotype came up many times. The CDR3 reads CAISESTGVLSGNTIYF. The CDR3 DNA reads as TGTGCCATCAGTGAGTCTACAGGGGTCCTCTCTGGAAACACCATATATTTT. The chain couples TRBV10-3 to TRBJ1-3, with 7 bases fitting TRBD1. This CDR3 comprises 17 residues. Trimming at V came to 0 bases and at J to 0 bases, leaving 5 bases not matched to a gene. Germline V gene lookup returns CDR1 ENHRY and CDR2 SYGVKD.

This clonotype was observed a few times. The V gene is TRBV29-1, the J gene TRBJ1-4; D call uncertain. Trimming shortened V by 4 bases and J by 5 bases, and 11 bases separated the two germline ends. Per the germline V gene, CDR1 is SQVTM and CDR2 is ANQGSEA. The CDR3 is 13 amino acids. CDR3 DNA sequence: TGCAGCGTTGGGGCAGTGGCGAATGAAAAACTGTTTTTT. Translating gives CSVGAVANEKLFF.

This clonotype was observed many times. CDR3 amino acids: CASSLEQYRTNQETQYF. CDR3 in DNA: TGCGCCAGCAGCTTGGAACAATACCGGACAAACCAAGAGACCCAGTACTTC. This sequence joins TRBV5-1 and TRBJ2-5; TRBD1 is a possible D gene (5 bases). CDR1 and CDR2 from the germline V gene are SGHRS and YFSETQ. The V end lost 0 bases, the J end lost 0 bases, and 15 bases lay between the germline ends. The CDR3 extends over 17 amino acids.

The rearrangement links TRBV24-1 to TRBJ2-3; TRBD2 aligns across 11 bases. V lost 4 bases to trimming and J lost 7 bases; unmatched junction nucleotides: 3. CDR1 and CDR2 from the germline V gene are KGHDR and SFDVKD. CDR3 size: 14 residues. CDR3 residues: CATSELAGENTQYF. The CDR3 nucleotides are TGTGCCACCAGTGAACTAGCGGGAGAAAATACGCAGTATTTT.

The chain's CDR3 is CSAPSGRDTQYF. The CDR3 DNA reads as TGCAGTGCTCCTAGCGGAAGAGATACGCAGTATTTT. The J gene is TRBJ2-3, the V gene TRBV20-1; 7 nucleotides line up with TRBD2. V was clipped by 5 bases and J by 5 bases; unmatched bases: 4. The germline gives CDR1 DFQATT, CDR2 SNEGSKA (reference sequence). This CDR3 region has 12 residues.

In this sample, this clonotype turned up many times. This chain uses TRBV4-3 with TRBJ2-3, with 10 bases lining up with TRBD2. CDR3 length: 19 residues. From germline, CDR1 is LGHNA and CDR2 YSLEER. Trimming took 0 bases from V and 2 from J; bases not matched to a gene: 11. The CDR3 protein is CASSQEPLVLAGFTDTQYF. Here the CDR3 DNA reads TGCGCCAGCAGCCAAGAACCCTTAGTACTAGCGGGATTCACAGATACGCAGTATTTT.